This T cell receptor beta chain is drawn from a study of cytomegalovirus exposure and HLA in healthy donors (TCRdb year 2017). Concerning the study at large: An earlier analysis of some 500 of the donors reported 250 to 300 Gb of sequence data and some 120 million unique TCR beta sequences from around 200 million T cells. Donor age, sex, ethnicity and CMV serostatus were collected together with the repertoire data. Both class I and class II loci were covered by HLA typing, at four-digit resolution. Four to six DR-DQ haplotypes were handled as single units for association and clustering because linkage in the cohort was strong. The study aimed to test whether signatures of past pathogen exposure could be identified by cataloging public T cell receptors. On average, roughly 240,000 unique TCR beta nucleotide sequences were sequenced per donor among roughly 430 genotyped donors of the cohort, with around 19% of those sequences being non-productive. A later genetic analysis took genome-wide SNP genotypes for about 55% of the 666 donors and used that subset as a discovery cohort. Among the roughly 390 genotyped donors, 75% to 90% belonged to the genetic ancestry cluster associated with self-reported Caucasian donors. Using immunosequencing, the study profiled T cell repertoires from around 670 subjects and related those repertoires to cytomegalovirus serostatus. An early release that covered some 630 HLA-typed donors contained approximately 300 gigabases of sequencing data and approximately 85 million unique TCR sequences. A later analysis re-analyzed previously published TCR beta repertoires from hundreds of donors and added high-resolution HLA genotyping to study TCR occurrence patterns. All discovery cohort repertoires had been generated using a single sequencing platform. The number of donors typed differed by locus, with roughly 620-630 for A, B, C, DRB1 and DQB1, more than 500 for DQA1, 606 for DPA1, and some 440 for DPB1. To predict cytomegalovirus infection status, the study combined high-throughput TCR immunosequencing, statistical association of individual TCRs with disease status, and machine learning. A separate validation cohort of over a hundred different subjects was used in addition to the approximately 640-subject first cohort. Rather than using new phenotypic data, the later analysis identified candidate immune exposures from TCR beta sequences and from how often those sequences occurred across donors. In an earlier analysis of 500 to 650 of the donors, high-throughput TCR beta sequencing was used to judge whether each TCR beta V gene segment behaved as functional or pseudogenic. Study-level results and caveats: A further reported finding was that TCR beta sequences accurately predicted the HLA-A and HLA-B alleles for most subjects in the first cohort. HLA typing was unavailable for some donors at each locus, so association tests used only the typed subset. CMV serostatus was the only immune exposure information available for the cohort. This cohort had only TCR beta chains sequenced, and the lack of alpha or paired-chain data limited which features could be detected. In vitro tests confirmed that three of the cytomegalovirus-associated TCR beta chains recognize cytomegalovirus antigens. The sequencing pipeline was judged likely to have produced a cluster of highly shared sequence variants as a technical artifact. Several of the top co-occurrence clusters appeared to be linked to parvovirus B19, influenza, CMV and Epstein-Barr virus, according to a later analysis. Most TCR sequences were observed very rarely across donors, whereas some public TCRs were present in many individuals. Cytomegalovirus status was reported to be diagnosed by the classifier with high specificity and sensitivity in both the original and validation cohorts. In a later genetic analysis, a missense DCLRE1C variant was associated with V-gene and J-gene trimming of TCR beta chains, and the association was replicated in an independent cohort. Compared with the roughly 710-donor mean, donors in an Asian-associated ancestry cluster had fewer N-insertions in productive TCRs, according to a later genetic analysis. In a later analysis, HLA-associated TCR beta chains showed more clonal expansion and lower generation probabilities than non-associated chains that were equally common. The authors suggested that the approach could potentially be generalized to other disease states and immunological phenotypes. A later analysis found that most CMV-associated TCR beta chains appeared HLA-restricted, with HLA associations seemingly driven largely by CMV exposure. Specific HLA alleles were associated with around 18,000 TCR beta sequences at a false discovery rate of 0.05 in a later analysis. Around 16 rarely observed V segments, including chromosome 9 orphons, were excluded from the earlier analysis of about 610 of the donors because counts were too low. A total of 164 TCR beta chains were listed by the study as associated with cytomegalovirus. Presence/absence analyses assumed roughly uniform sequencing depth across donors, an assumption that may not hold. When HLA alleles, especially DR and DQ, strongly co-occurred, attributing TCR associations to individual alleles was difficult. Broadly in line with IMGT annotations, most TCR beta V segments showed up in productive rearrangements about 90% or about 30% of the time in an earlier analysis of 587 of the donors. Linkage disequilibrium might explain the correlated functional status among segregating V segments, but an unknown experimental factor could not be ruled out. The 87-base-pair reads could not distinguish some IMGT-functional V segments, including TRBV6-2 and TRBV6-3, so those segments were excluded. In a later analysis, the rate of TCR association differed among HLA loci, with DRB1 alleles having the most associated TCRs and HLA-C alleles having the fewest.

On this clone itself: Its antigen target is currently unknown. No qualities accompany the bases; no much larger clone lies one base away.

V drops 2 bases and J drops 0 bases, leaving 9 bases in between. CDR1 SGHNT and CDR2 YYREEE are derived from the germline V gene (reference sequence). The CDR3 spans 15 residues, from the cysteine through the phenylalanine. Here the CDR3 DNA is all that survives: 45 bases in frame from base 1. The cohort was made up of 666 healthy bone marrow donors. At the time of sampling, every cohort member was nominally healthy, though immune exposures that went unrecorded were likely present. The donor tested CMV seronegative, placing the donor among the roughly 340 seronegative members of the cohort. Every donor gave a peripheral blood sample, and the peripheral blood mononuclear cells from that sample were used for TCR beta sequencing. The Qiagen DNeasy Blood Extraction Kit was used to extract genomic DNA from the blood cell samples. The library relied on the immunoSEQ multiplex PCR assay. A mixture of 60 forward primers for TCR Vbeta segments and 13 reverse primers for TCR Jbeta segments was used in the multiplex PCR. Amplification of the CDR3 region of rearranged TCR beta genes was performed with a multiplex PCR assay on genomic DNA. The amplified TCR beta libraries were sequenced on the Illumina HiSeq System as 87-base-pair reads. The source study handled its data this way. Across the roughly 600 repertoires, a later analysis counted around 80 million unique TCR beta chains, 9 million to 14 million of which were shared by at least two donors. Raw reads were error-corrected and collapsed into unique sequences by a nearest-neighbor algorithm in which closely related sequences were merged to remove PCR and sequencing errors. Alignment of CDR3 sequences to IMGT reference sequences was used to assign V, D and J gene segments. For a sequence to be retained, a match of at least six nucleotides to both a V gene segment and a J gene segment was required. A rearrangement counted as productive if the CDR3 had no stop codons and remained in frame with V and J, and every other rearrangement counted as non-productive. Following IMGT convention, CDR3 was defined as the stretch from the second conserved V-encoded cysteine to the conserved J-encoded phenylalanine. The earlier analysis of some 600 of the donors excluded sequences that lacked an unambiguous match to a single V gene segment. An earlier analysis of under 750 of the donors called V segments functional above 56.7% productive rearrangements and segregating when the between-donor standard deviation exceeded 5%. A statistical classification framework was built for diagnosing cytomegalovirus status from the catalog of TCR beta chain sequences. In a later analysis, V and J genes were assigned by comparing TCR nucleotide sequences against IMGT/GENE-DB human TR gene sequences. A later analysis assigned CDR3 sequences and most-parsimonious VDJ recombination scenarios with the TCRdist pipeline. In a later analysis, each TCR beta chain was defined by its CDR3 amino acid sequence together with its V-gene family, and reads lacking a unique V-gene family were excluded. As a way to deal with suspected cross-contamination and a sequencing artifact, a later analysis dropped approximately 570 nucleotide sequences that were highly shared and had low generation probability. In a later analysis, a clonal expansion index was calculated for each public chain from normalized within-repertoire ranks of inferred template counts. In a later analysis, generation probabilities were computed with a VDJ recombination model fitted to out-of-frame rearrangements, and the resulting probabilities were checked against IGoR. In a later analysis, hypergeometric tests were used to score TCR-TCR, TCR-HLA and TCR-CMV co-occurrence, with a repertoire-size bias correction applied to TCR pairs. False discovery rates were estimated in a later analysis by permuting HLA or CMV assignments 20 times. In a later analysis, co-occurring TCRs were grouped using DBSCAN, and TCRdist sequence similarity was added for clustering within HLA-allele-positive subsets. Repertoires with fewer than 30,000 or more than 120,000 public chains, plus five repertoires with anomalous nucleotide sharing, were excluded from co-occurrence clustering. The table was pulled from immuneACCESS by TCRdb, which kept in-frame rearrangements only. Such tables lose some clones; where checked, under half of the loss comes from unresolved V genes, and the rest has no known cause. V and J calls and clone size are copied from that table; D and trimming were computed from the DNA. This sample has some 170,000 clones in its table, and approximately 84% of those were observed once. Approximately 2.9% of the sample is taken by the ten largest.

The clonotype originates from a female donor in good health and CMV-seronegative. Here the chain combines TRBV5-4 and TRBJ2-1, with no reliable assignment of the D segment. The sample consisted of PBMCs. The base sequence is TGTGCCAGCAGCTTTGAAGCATCCTCCTACAATGAGCAGTTCTTC. It codes for CASSFEASSYNEQFF.